The present entry profiles one T cell receptor beta chain with its context. Antigen specificity is unknown. These data are taken from a study of blood T cells in healthy people across ages. General study results and limits: PBMCs left unsorted prevented a conclusive naive versus antigen-experienced comparison.

A second about 7 to 11 cycle PCR used barcoded and J-beta primers. Each CDR3 protein is one row after TCRdb ran MiXCR on the 5' RACE reads. The sample lists about 1,400,000 distinct CDR3 sequences, around two fifths seen once, with 7% to 9% in the top ten. CDR3 length: 16 amino acids. Germline CDR1 reads LNHNV; CDR2 reads YYDKDF (reference sequence). Between the trimmed V and J ends, which lost 3 bases and 1 base, there was a span of 14 bases. For every donor, a draw yielded 8.5 to 10 milliliters of peripheral blood. Isolation recovered at least 7 million PBMCs from every sample. The chain uses TRBV15 and TRBJ2-3; D possibly corresponds to TRBD1 (6 bases). This TCR was recovered from a woman under 30 in good health. What was sequenced was blood. CDR3 loop: CATSRVWGLRTDTQYF. CDR3 DNA sequence: TGTGCCACCAGCAGGGTGTGGGGGCTCCGCACAGATACGCAGTATTTT.